This TCR beta chain was recorded in a study of blood T cell repertoires in COVID-19. Study context: COVID-19 samples collected from the United States, Italy and Spain covered acute and convalescent phases.

Germline V gives CDR1 LNHDA, CDR2 SQIVND (reference sequence). This CDR3 contains 14 residues. Trimming removed 1 base from V and 5 bases from J, with 11 bases in between. As processed by the authors: Reference gene primer amplification yielded estimated nucleated cell counts. Libraries were prepared by immunoSEQ multiplex PCR; TCRdb keeps only in-frame clonotypes and omits some of them. The V and J calls and clone size are taken from that table; D and trimming were inferred from the DNA. The table lists about 100,000 clones, 80% of them singletons. The clonotype originates from a woman between 65 and 79 years old with acute or convalescent COVID-19. The rearrangement links TRBV19 to TRBJ2-5, with a possible D match to TRBD2 (7 bases). The sequencing input was peripheral blood. The CDR3 DNA sequence: TGTGCCAGTAGTATAGTCGGGGGGCCGGAGACCCAGTACTTC. Translating it yields CASSIVGGPETQYF.